This record looks at one T cell receptor (beta chain) sequence and its context. Antigen: not known. Assay: immunoSEQ multiplex PCR; the TCRdb copy retains only in-frame clones and omits some. Counted here are approximately 210,000 clones, 72% occurring once; the ten biggest clones make up roughly 12%. PBMCs that had been cryopreserved were the source of roughly 2.2 micrograms of genomic DNA for TCR beta libraries. The trim removed 4 bases at V and 3 bases at J, leaving 3 bases unmatched. The CDR3 has 13 residues. Germline V lookup: CDR1 SGDLS, CDR2 YYNGEE. The entry originates in a study of cytotoxic CD8 clonotypes in ibrutinib-treated CLL. Study-wide findings and caveats: Contraction or stability on treatment characterized the public clonotypes, which were uncommon.

Specimen: PBMCs, collected after 24 months of ibrutinib treatment. The source is a human donor with chronic lymphocytic leukemia. The rearrangement uses TRBV9 and TRBJ2-5; 7 positions match TRBD2. The CDR3 region has the DNA TGTGCCAGCAGCCCCCGGGGGGAAGAGACCCAGTACTTC. Its protein is CASSPRGEETQYF.